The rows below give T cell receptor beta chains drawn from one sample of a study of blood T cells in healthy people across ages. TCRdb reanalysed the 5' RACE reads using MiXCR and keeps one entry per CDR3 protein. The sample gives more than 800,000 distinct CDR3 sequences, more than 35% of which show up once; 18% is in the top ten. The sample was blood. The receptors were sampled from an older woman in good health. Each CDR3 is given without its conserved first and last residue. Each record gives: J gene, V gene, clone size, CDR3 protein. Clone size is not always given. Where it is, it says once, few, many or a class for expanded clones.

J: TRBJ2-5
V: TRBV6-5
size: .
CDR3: TSSLSGQETQY

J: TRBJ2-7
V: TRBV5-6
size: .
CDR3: ASSFLGSGSFYEQY

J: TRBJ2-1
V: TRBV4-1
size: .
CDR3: ASSHLGTSVVEQF

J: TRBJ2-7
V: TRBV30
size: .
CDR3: AWSPAGSSYEQY

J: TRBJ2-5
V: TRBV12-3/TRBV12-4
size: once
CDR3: ASSLRGMRETQY

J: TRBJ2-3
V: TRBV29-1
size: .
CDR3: SGGTGGTDTQY

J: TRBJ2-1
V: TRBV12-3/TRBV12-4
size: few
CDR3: ASSGVARGDEQF

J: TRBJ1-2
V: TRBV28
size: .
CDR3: ASNLGIRNYGYT

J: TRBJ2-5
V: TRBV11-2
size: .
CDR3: ASKHNEQY

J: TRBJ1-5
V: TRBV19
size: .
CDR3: ASSIIGTGSNQPQH

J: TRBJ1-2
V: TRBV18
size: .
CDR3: ASSPPSAGFGYT

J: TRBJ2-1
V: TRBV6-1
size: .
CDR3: ASKPAGGRYNEQF

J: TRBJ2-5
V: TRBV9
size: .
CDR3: ASSVARGQVGHEQY

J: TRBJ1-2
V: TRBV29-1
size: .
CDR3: SGGDRGPNYGYT

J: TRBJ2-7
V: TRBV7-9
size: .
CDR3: ASSRPGGNSYEQY

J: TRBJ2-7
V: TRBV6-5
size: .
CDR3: ASSYSGLDIYEQY

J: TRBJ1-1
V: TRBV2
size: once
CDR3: ASTPQGGNTEAF

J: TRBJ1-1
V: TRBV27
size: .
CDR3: ASSSGHPQEAF

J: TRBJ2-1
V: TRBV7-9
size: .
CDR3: ASSSTRNSGTGYNEQF

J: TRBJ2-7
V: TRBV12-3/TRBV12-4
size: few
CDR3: ASSLPGLAAYEQY

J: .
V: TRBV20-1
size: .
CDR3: SARDEGFLHLTSGRPKSYNEQY